This T cell receptor (beta chain) originates from a study of CD8+ T cells in alopecia areata. Extraction of RNA preceded its reverse transcription into cDNA, which served as the sequencing template. The table came from immunoSEQ multiplex PCR; TCRdb's copy has only in-frame clones and leaves some out. Of 150,000 to 200,000 clones in the sample, around 60% are singletons; the top ten hold over 9.5%. CDR3 length equals 16 residues. Unmatched junction bases numbered 7, after V lost 5 bases and J lost 0 bases. The germline V gene encodes CDR1 SEHNR and CDR2 FQNEAQ (reference sequence). Specified treatment: oral pan-JAK inhibitor, 5-10 mg twice daily.

Here the sequenced sample was CD8+ T cells sorted from blood, taken at week 24, from a patient treated with tofacitinib. The J gene is TRBJ2-1, the V gene TRBV7-9, with TRBD2 matching 7 bases. The sequence was obtained from a human donor with alopecia areata. CDR3 amino acids: CASSGPSGSSYNEQFF. DNA of the CDR3: TGTGCCAGCAGCGGGCCTAGCGGAAGCTCCTACAATGAGCAGTTCTTC.